The entry below gives a single TCR beta chain sequence along with its context. Its antigen is as yet unknown. This specimen comes from a study of cytomegalovirus exposure and HLA in healthy donors. Study in general: Some 91 million unique TCRs from HLA-typed donors were held in an early release of data.

PCR involved 60 Vbeta and 13 Jbeta primers. Only in-frame clones appear in the TCRdb table, and some are missing; sequencing was by immunoSEQ multiplex PCR. The sample has 120,000 to 150,000 clones, around 84% seen once. The CDR3 is made up of 15 amino acids. V was clipped by 4 bases and J by 4 bases; unmatched bases: 7. Germline values: CDR1 KGHSH, CDR2 LQKENI. Findings of the study overall: Common viral pathogens were later found to be apparently linked to several of the most significant clusters. The authors enumerated around 150 TCR beta chains as linked to cytomegalovirus. In a later analysis, V- and J-gene trimming of beta chains associated with a DCLRE1C missense variant, replicated independently.

Material: PBMCs. The receptor was derived from a man aged 35 to 55 in good health and CMV-seropositive. V is TRBV18 and J is TRBJ2-7; 10 positions agree with TRBD2. The CDR3, as DNA: TGTGCCAGCTCACAATCGACTAGCGGGCCTTACGAGCAGTACTTC. This sequence encodes CASSQSTSGPYEQYF.